The 30 T cell receptor beta chains below come from one sample, sequenced in a study of blood T cells in healthy people across ages. Through a sample-barcoded 5' primer and a J-beta primer mix, a second PCR was run for roughly 6 to 12 cycles. MiXCR, applied by TCRdb to the 5' RACE reads, yields one record per CDR3 protein. The data hold fewer than 1,000,000 distinct CDR3 sequences, with 46% observed a single time. The sequencing input was blood. The origin of the receptors is a man older than 75 in good health.

This clonotype has just a few counts. J is TRBJ2-4 and V is TRBV11-3; 11 positions agree with TRBD1. The DNA end lines up better with TRBJ2-5; the J call may be wrong. Germline V gene sequence: CDR1 SGHNT, CDR2 YENEEA. This CDR3 contains 13 residues. In DNA, the CDR3 is TGTGCCAGCAGCTGGACAGGGGGCGAGACCCAGTACTTC. Protein sequence: CASSWTGGETQYF.

This sequence joins TRBV15 and TRBJ2-7; D remains ambiguous. This CDR3 contains 14 residues. V lost 0 bases and J lost 7, with 13 bases in between. Germline values: CDR1 LNHNV, CDR2 YYDKDF (reference sequence). CDR3 region: CATSRDRGLGEQYF. In DNA form, the CDR3 reads TGTGCCACCAGCAGAGATCGTGGGTTAGGGGAGCAGTACTTC.

About this clonotype: One base away lies a much larger clone, so this may be a sequencing read error. This chain connects TRBV12-3 or TRBV12-4 to TRBJ2-5; 12 nucleotides match TRBD2. The CDR3 length is 16 residues. The trim removed 4 bases at V and 11 bases at J, leaving 14 bases unmatched. CDR3 DNA: TGTGCCAGCAGTTGGCCGGGACTAGCGGGTCACAATGAGCAGTACTTC. It translates to CASSWPGLAGHNEQYF.

The rearrangement links TRBV9 to TRBJ1-4, with TRBD1 matching 10 bases. J lost 10 bases, V lost 5 bases, and 11 bases had no gene match. Germline values: CDR1 SGDLS, CDR2 YYNGEE. This CDR3 is 15 amino acids long. The CDR3 here is CASRAGTGAGGKLFF. CDR3 DNA: TGTGCCAGCAGAGCCGGGACAGGGGCCGGAGGAAAACTGTTTTTT.

This clonotype was detected only a few times. A much more abundant neighbour one base away suggests this may be a read error. The chain is built from TRBV20-1 and TRBJ2-7; D call uncertain. V gave up 3 bases and J gave up 4 bases, with 13 bases separating them. CDR1 and CDR2 (germline): DFQATT, SNEGSKA (reference sequence). The CDR3 contains 13 residues. The CDR3 here is CSASGSSSYEQYF. The DNA of the CDR3 is TGCAGTGCTAGTGGCAGTTCGTCGTACGAGCAGTACTTC.

The rearrangement joins TRBV7-2 to TRBJ2-3, with TRBD2 as a possible D gene (7 bases). V was pared by 7 bases and J by 6 bases, with 14 bases between. Germline CDR1 SGHTA, CDR2 FQGNSA. The CDR3 is made up of 13 amino acids. The CDR3, as DNA: TGTGCCAGCACCCCCGGGGGGCTTGATACGCAGTATTTT. Protein product: CASTPGGLDTQYF.

V gene TRBV6-6 combines with J gene TRBJ1-1, with unresolved D. The CDR3 is 13 residues long. Germline CDR1 MNHNY, CDR2 SVGAGI (reference sequence). Trimming left V 8 bases short and J 3 bases short, with 13 bases between. The DNA of the CDR3 is TGTGCCAGCCGTCAGTATGTTGACACTGAAGCTTTCTTT. It encodes CASRQYVDTEAFF.

The CDR3 DNA reads as TGTGCCAGCAGCTTGCAGACAGGGTCTAATTCACCCCTCCACTTT. As protein: CASSLQTGSNSPLHF. The J gene is TRBJ1-6, the V gene TRBV7-8, with TRBD1 matching over 7 bases. The CDR3 is 15 residues long. V lost 3 bases and J lost 6; bases outside the gene matches: 5. Germline assignment: CDR1 SGHVS and CDR2 FQNEAQ. Drawing the rest from reference TRBV7-8 and TRBJ1-6, the complete variable domain is GAGVSQSPRYKVAKRGQDVALRCDPISGHVSLFWYQQALGQGPEFLTYFQNEAQLDKSGLPSDRFFAERPEGSVSTLKIQRTQQEDSAVYLCASSLQTGSNSPLHFGNGTRLTVT.

This clonotype was found a few times. The rearrangement uses TRBV20-1 and TRBJ2-5; 12 bases line up with TRBD2. V shed 5 bases and J 7 bases; nucleotides not matched to a gene: 2. This CDR3 region has 12 residues. Germline V lookup: CDR1 DFQATT, CDR2 SNEGSKA (reference sequence). The CDR3, as DNA: TGCAGTGCTCCGACTAGCGGGGGGACCCAGTACTTC. Translation: CSAPTSGGTQYF.

This sequence joins TRBV9 and TRBJ2-2, with D possibly matching TRBD2 (7 bases). This CDR3 has 15 residues. Germline values: CDR1 SGDLS, CDR2 YYNGEE. Trimming stripped 5 bases from V and 2 bases from J, with 13 bases between. CDR3 coding DNA: TGTGCCAGCAGTACAAGGGGGGGCAACACCGGGGAGCTGTTTTTT. This translates into CASSTRGGNTGELFF.

The sample holds a few counts of this clonotype. The chain couples TRBV20-1 to TRBJ2-5; D is ambiguous. The CDR3 extends over 11 amino acids. Germline-derived CDR1 and CDR2 are DFQATT and SNEGSKA (reference sequence). The V end was cut by 6 bases, the J end by 5 bases, with 10 bases between. CDR3 DNA: TGCAGTGCCAGTAGTCGTGAGACCCAGTACTTC. Amino acids: CSASSRETQYF.

V is TRBV6-2 or TRBV6-3 and J is TRBJ1-1; 10 bases agree with TRBD1. Trimming removed 8 bases from V and 5 bases from J; junction bases left unmatched: 8. In germline, CDR1 is MNHEY, CDR2 SVGEGT. This CDR3 is 14 amino acids long. The CDR3 coding sequence is TGTGCCAGCGCGACAGGGGGCGGGAGGACTGAAGCTTTCTTT. Its protein product is CASATGGGRTEAFF.

The table lists this clonotype with a few counts. The rearrangement links TRBV20-1 to TRBJ1-5; D is possibly TRBD1 (6 bases). The V gene's germline CDR1 is DFQATT and CDR2 SNEGSKA (reference sequence). V lost 4 bases to trimming and J lost 1 base, with 8 bases between them. CDR3 length: 13 residues. The CDR3 DNA reads TGCAGTGCTAACGGGGGCAGCAATCAGCCCCAGCATTTT. It encodes CSANGGSNQPQHF.

This clonotype was counted many times. This chain joins TRBV12-3 or TRBV12-4 and TRBJ2-3; D not certain. The V end was cut by 6 bases, the J end by 4 bases, with 8 bases between. The CDR3 spans 12 residues. CDR3 residues: CASSLRPDTQYF. CDR3 DNA sequence: TGTGCCAGCAGCTTAAGGCCAGATACGCAGTATTTT.

J is TRBJ2-7 and V is TRBV10-3; TRBD1 or TRBD2 may be the D gene (5 bases each). V dropped 0 bases and J dropped 6 bases, with 15 bases sitting between them. The CDR3 has 15 amino acids. Germline CDR1 is ENHRY and CDR2 is SYGVKD. The CDR3 here is CAISESSGTSREQYF. The CDR3 region has the DNA TGTGCCATCAGTGAGTCTTCCGGGACCTCCCGCGAGCAGTACTTC.

This chain uses TRBV20-1 with TRBJ2-7, with 9 bases identical to TRBD1. This CDR3 comprises 13 residues. The junction had 3 bases not matched to a gene; V was cut back by 6 bases and J by 0 bases. Germline CDR1 reads DFQATT; CDR2 reads SNEGSKA (reference sequence). This chain's CDR3 is CSAAGQGSYEQYF. CDR3 DNA: TGCAGTGCCGCGGGACAGGGCTCCTACGAGCAGTACTTC.

The chain is built from TRBV5-1 and TRBJ1-1, with D maybe TRBD1 (5 bases). The CDR3 totals 14 residues. V lost 3 bases and J lost 2, with 11 bases in between. Germline V gene data show CDR1 as SGHRS and CDR2 as YFSETQ. In DNA, the CDR3 is TGCGCCAGCAGCTGGGCAGGGCCCAACACTGAAGCTTTCTTT. The encoded protein is CASSWAGPNTEAFF.

This chain connects TRBV20-1 to TRBJ2-5, with 9 bases identical to TRBD1. The end of the DNA is better explained by TRBJ2-7, so the J call may be wrong. This CDR3 is 14 amino acids long. CDR1 and CDR2 from the germline V gene are DFQATT and SNEGSKA (reference sequence). The CDR3 reads CSAESRTGAYEQYF. The CDR3 nucleotides are TGCAGCGCTGAATCCAGGACAGGGGCCTACGAGCAGTACTTC.

This clonotype was observed once. This chain uses TRBV14 with TRBJ2-1, with 11 bases that match TRBD2. V gave up 4 bases and J gave up 7 bases; unmatched junction bases: 6. Germline CDR1 reads SGHDN; CDR2 reads FVKESK. The CDR3 contains 15 residues. CDR3 sequence (DNA): TGTGCCAGCAGCCCTAGTAGCGGGGGGGGAAATGAGCAGTTCTTC. Protein: CASSPSSGGGNEQFF.

The chain employs TRBV20-1 and TRBJ2-3; TRBD1 is a possible D gene (5 bases). The CDR3 loop spans 15 amino acids. V lost 1 base and J lost 8, with 19 bases in between. From germline, CDR1 is DFQATT and CDR2 SNEGSKA (reference sequence). This CDR3 reads CSARADIVDSGTQYF. As DNA, the CDR3 is TGCAGTGCTAGAGCGGACATCGTCGACTCAGGTACGCAGTATTTT.

The rearrangement links TRBV7-8 to TRBJ2-7, with 9 bases lining up with TRBD2. Germline V CDR1 and CDR2: SGHVS, FQNEAQ. The CDR3 length is 13 residues. The trim removed 6 bases at V and 10 bases at J, leaving 10 bases unmatched. The CDR3, as DNA: TGTGCCAGCAGTCGACCGGGACTAGCTCCCCAGTACTTC. Its translation: CASSRPGLAPQYF.

The chain recombines TRBV7-2 with TRBJ2-7; no firm D call. The V gene lost 2 bases and the J gene lost 1 base, with 9 bases spanning the gap. Germline assignment: CDR1 SGHTA and CDR2 FQGNSA. CDR3 length: 14 residues. CDR3: CASSLYPDSYEQYF. In DNA, the CDR3 is TGTGCCAGCAGCTTATACCCGGATTCCTACGAGCAGTACTTC.

The V gene is TRBV5-1, the J gene TRBJ1-5; D may be TRBD1 (6 bases). Germline values: CDR1 SGHRS, CDR2 YFSETQ. This CDR3 spans 15 amino acids. Trimming cost V 1 base and J 1 base, with 9 bases left between them. Here the CDR3 reads CASSLTGTSNQPQHF. Here the CDR3 DNA reads TGCGCCAGCAGCTTGACAGGGACCAGCAATCAGCCCCAGCATTTT. The full variable domain, its missing parts supplied by reference TRBV5-1 and TRBJ1-5, is KAGVTQTPRYLIKTRGQQVTLSCSPISGHRSVSWYQQTPGQGLQFLFEYFSETQRNKGNFPGRFSGRQFSNSRSEMNVSTLELGDSALYLCASSLTGTSNQPQHFGDGTRLSIL.

This clonotype was counted between two and nine times. The chain uses TRBV27 and TRBJ2-1; TRBD2 matches 8 bases. CDR1 and CDR2 from the germline V gene are MNHEY and SMNVEV (reference sequence). The junction had 17 bases not matched to a gene; V was cut back by 5 bases and J by 11 bases. The CDR3 extends over 16 amino acids. In nucleotides, the CDR3 is TGTGCCAGCAGTCATTCGGGGGCTAGCGGGTCCGGGAAGCAGTTCTTC. Its translation is CASSHSGASGSGKQFF.

This chain joins TRBV12-3 or TRBV12-4 and TRBJ1-5; possibly TRBD1 for D (5 bases). This CDR3 is 14 amino acids long. V lost 1 base and J lost 6, with 10 bases in between. The CDR3 loop is CASSLGQKGQPQHF. CDR3 DNA: TGTGCCAGCAGTTTAGGACAGAAAGGTCAGCCCCAGCATTTT.

With respect to this clonotype: This may be a read error: a much more frequent sequence differs by one nucleotide. This chain uses TRBV7-9 with TRBJ2-4; D unresolved. The J call is in doubt because the DNA end fits TRBJ2-5 better. Germline CDR1 is SEHNR and CDR2 is FQNEAQ (reference sequence). This CDR3 spans 15 amino acids. CDR3 sequence (DNA): TGTGCCGGCAGCTCGGTCCGAGACCCGCAAGAGACCCAGTACTTC. It yields the protein CAGSSVRDPQETQYF.

The chain recombines TRBV7-9 with TRBJ2-1, with D maybe TRBD2 (6 bases). The DNA matches TRBJ2-7 better at its end, which makes the J call doubtful. The CDR3 consists of 17 residues. Per the germline V gene, CDR1 is SEHNR and CDR2 is FQNEAQ (reference sequence). CDR3 bases: TGTGCCAGCAGCCCCCAGAGTCTAGCGTTTTCCTACAATGAGCAGTACTTC. Translation: CASSPQSLAFSYNEQYF.

This clonotype was detected only a few times. The J gene is TRBJ2-3, the V gene TRBV20-1, with D perhaps TRBD1 or TRBD2 (5 bases each). Germline CDR1 and CDR2: DFQATT and SNEGSKA (reference sequence). The germline V and J ends were trimmed by 6 bases and 5 bases, with 21 bases remaining between them. This CDR3 comprises 15 residues. CDR3 DNA sequence: TGCAGTGCGTCCGATCCGGGGCGGAAACGAGATACGCAGTATTTT. This encodes CSASDPGRKRDTQYF.

This rearrangement joins TRBV3-1 to TRBJ2-6; perhaps D is TRBD1 or TRBD2 (6 bases each). This CDR3 has 17 residues. Trimming shortened V by 0 bases and J by 2 bases, and 11 bases separated the two germline ends. In germline, CDR1 is LGHDT, CDR2 YNNKEL (reference sequence). In DNA form, the CDR3 reads TGTGCCAGCAGCCAAGATCGGGGGCAGCCTGGGGCCAACGTCCTGACTTTC. Translating it yields CASSQDRGQPGANVLTF.

This clonotype appeared a few times. The J gene is TRBJ2-7, the V gene TRBV7-2, with TRBD1 identical over 12 bases. Trimming removed 5 bases from V and 7 bases from J; junction bases left unmatched: 9. The CDR3 sequence is 15 residues long. Germline V gene data show CDR1 as SGHTA and CDR2 as FQGNSA. The CDR3 DNA reads as TGTGCCAGCAGCCCGGGACAGGGGGCCCTAGGTGAGCAGTACTTC. It specifies CASSPGQGALGEQYF.